This TCR beta chain was captured in a study of blood T cells in healthy people across ages. Study-wide results and caveats: It was held that the diversity estimates obtained from one million T cells were underestimates.

This clonotype appeared a few times. The antigen is not known. Per-sample yields of isolated PBMCs were at least 6 million. The V gene lost 0 bases and the J gene lost 6 bases, with 17 bases spanning the gap. The CDR3 consists of 16 residues. Germline CDR1 is LGHNA and CDR2 is YNFKEQ. A sample-barcoded 5' primer and a J-beta primer mix were used in a second PCR of about 6 to 11 cycles. Each TCR beta cDNA got a 12-nucleotide random molecular identifier. MiXCR, applied by TCRdb to the 5' RACE reads, yields one record per CDR3 protein. The profile shows around 1,100,000 distinct CDR3 sequences, around two fifths of them singletons.

The sequence was collected from a man aged 18 to 30 in good health. Sequenced sample: blood. The chain is built from TRBV4-2 and TRBJ1-1; a weak D match, TRBD1 (5 bases). CDR3 bases: TGTGCCAGCAGCCAAGATTTGGGGGAGGGAGGGGCTGAAGCTTTCTTT. This encodes CASSQDLGEGGAEAFF.